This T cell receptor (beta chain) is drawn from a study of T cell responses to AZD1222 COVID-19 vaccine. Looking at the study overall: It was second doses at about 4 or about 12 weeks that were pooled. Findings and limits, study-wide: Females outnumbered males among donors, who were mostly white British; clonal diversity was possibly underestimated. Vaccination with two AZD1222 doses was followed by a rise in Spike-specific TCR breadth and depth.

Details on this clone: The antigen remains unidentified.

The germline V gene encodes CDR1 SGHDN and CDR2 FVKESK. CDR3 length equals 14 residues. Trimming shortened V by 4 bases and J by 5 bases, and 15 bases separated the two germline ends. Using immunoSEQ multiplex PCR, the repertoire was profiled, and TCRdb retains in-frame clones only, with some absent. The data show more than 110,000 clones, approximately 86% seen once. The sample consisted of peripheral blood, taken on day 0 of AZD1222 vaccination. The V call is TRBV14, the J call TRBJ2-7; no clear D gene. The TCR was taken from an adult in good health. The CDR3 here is CASSPTGDLNEQYF. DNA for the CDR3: TGTGCCAGCAGCCCTACCGGAGACCTGAACGAGCAGTACTTC.